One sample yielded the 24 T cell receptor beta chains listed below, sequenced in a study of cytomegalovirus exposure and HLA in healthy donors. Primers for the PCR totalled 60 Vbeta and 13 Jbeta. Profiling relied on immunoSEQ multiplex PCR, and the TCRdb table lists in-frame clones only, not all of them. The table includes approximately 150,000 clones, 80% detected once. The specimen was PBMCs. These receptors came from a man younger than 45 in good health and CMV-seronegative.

The CDR3 sequence: CASSLVREGNTEAFF. The CDR3, as DNA: TGTGCCAGCAGCTTGGTGCGGGAGGGGAACACTGAAGCTTTCTTT. The chain employs TRBV5-6 and TRBJ1-1; D ambiguous. The germline V and J ends were trimmed by 0 bases and 1 base, with 10 bases remaining between them. The CDR3 runs 15 residues. Germline-derived CDR1 and CDR2 are SGHDT and YYEEEE.

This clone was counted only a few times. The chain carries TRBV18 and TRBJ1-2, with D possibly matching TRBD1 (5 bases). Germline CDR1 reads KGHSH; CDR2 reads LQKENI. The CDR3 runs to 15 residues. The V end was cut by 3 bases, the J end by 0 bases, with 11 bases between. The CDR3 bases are TGTGCCAGCTCACCCAGCGCACAGGCTAACTATGGCTACACCTTC. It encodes CASSPSAQANYGYTF.

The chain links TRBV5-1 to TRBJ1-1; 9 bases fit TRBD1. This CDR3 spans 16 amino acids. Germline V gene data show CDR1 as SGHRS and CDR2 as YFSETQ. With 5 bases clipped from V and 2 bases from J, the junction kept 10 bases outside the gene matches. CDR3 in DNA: TGCGCCAGCAGAACCGCCTACAGGGGGCTAAACACTGAAGCTTTCTTT. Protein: CASRTAYRGLNTEAFF. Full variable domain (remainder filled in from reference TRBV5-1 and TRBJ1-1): KAGVTQTPRYLIKTRGQQVTLSCSPISGHRSVSWYQQTPGQGLQFLFEYFSETQRNKGNFPGRFSGRQFSNSRSEMNVSTLELGDSALYLCASRTAYRGLNTEAFFGQGTRLTVV.

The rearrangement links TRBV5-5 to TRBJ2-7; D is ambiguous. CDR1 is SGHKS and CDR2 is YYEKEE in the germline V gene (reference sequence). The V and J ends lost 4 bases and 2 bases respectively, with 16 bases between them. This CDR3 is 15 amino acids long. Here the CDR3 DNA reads TGTGCCAGCAGCCTGGTGGAACAGTCCCCCTACGAGCAGTACTTC. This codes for CASSLVEQSPYEQYF.

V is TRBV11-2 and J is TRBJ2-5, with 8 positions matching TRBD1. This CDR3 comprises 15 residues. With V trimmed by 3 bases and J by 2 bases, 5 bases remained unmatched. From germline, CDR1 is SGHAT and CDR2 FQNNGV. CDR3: CASSFQGARQETQYF. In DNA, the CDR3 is TGTGCCAGCAGCTTCCAGGGGGCTAGGCAAGAGACCCAGTACTTC.

DNA for the CDR3: TGCAGCGTCCGGGGGACGGACACCGGGGAGCTGTTTTTT. The encoded protein is CSVRGTDTGELFF. The genes are TRBV29-1 and TRBJ2-2, with a weak D call TRBD2 (6 bases). The CDR3 consists of 13 residues. V lost 6 bases and J lost 3, with 11 bases in between. Germline V gene sequence: CDR1 SQVTM, CDR2 ANQGSEA.

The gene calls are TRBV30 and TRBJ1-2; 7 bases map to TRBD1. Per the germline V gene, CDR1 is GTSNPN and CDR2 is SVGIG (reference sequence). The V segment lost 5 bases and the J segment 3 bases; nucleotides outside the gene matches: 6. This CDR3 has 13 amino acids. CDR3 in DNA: TGTGCCTGGTCGACAGGGAGGTACTATGGCTACACCTTC. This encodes CAWSTGRYYGYTF.

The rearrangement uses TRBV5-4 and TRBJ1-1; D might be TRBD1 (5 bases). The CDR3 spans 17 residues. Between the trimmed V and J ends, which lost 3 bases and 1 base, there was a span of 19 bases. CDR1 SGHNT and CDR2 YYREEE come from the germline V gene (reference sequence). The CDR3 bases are TGTGCCAGCAGCTCGGGCGGGGGGACGAGGAGGAACACTGAAGCTTTCTTT. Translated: CASSSGGGTRRNTEAFF.

The CDR3 region has the DNA TGTGCCAGCAGTTGGGTCCCGAGGTACACTGAAGCTTTCTTT. Protein product: CASSWVPRYTEAFF. V and J are TRBV28 and TRBJ1-1; no definite D call. Germline V gives CDR1 MDHEN, CDR2 SYDVKM. The CDR3 is made up of 14 amino acids. The germline V and J ends were trimmed by 4 bases and 3 bases, with 12 bases remaining between them.

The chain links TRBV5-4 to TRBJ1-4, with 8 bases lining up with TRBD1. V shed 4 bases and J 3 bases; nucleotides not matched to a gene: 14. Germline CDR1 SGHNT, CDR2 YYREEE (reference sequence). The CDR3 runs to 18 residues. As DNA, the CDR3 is TGTGCCAGCAGCCCCGTTGGGCCAGGGGGCGGTTCTAATGAAAAACTGTTTTTT. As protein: CASSPVGPGGGSNEKLFF.

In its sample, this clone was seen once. The CDR3 region has the DNA TGTGCCAGCAGCTTAGAAGCGGAGGACTACAATGAGCAGTTCTTC. This sequence encodes CASSLEAEDYNEQFF. The genes are TRBV11-2 and TRBJ2-1; a possible D gene is TRBD2 (5 bases). Trimming took 0 bases from V and 3 from J, leaving 9 bases between them. CDR1 SGHAT and CDR2 FQNNGV come from the germline V gene. The CDR3 consists of 15 residues.

CDR3: CASSVVGQGRNEQFF. The CDR3 bases are TGTGCCAGCAGCGTAGTGGGACAGGGGAGAAATGAGCAGTTCTTC. This rearrangement joins TRBV9 to TRBJ2-1; TRBD1 matches at 10 bases. The CDR3 consists of 15 residues. CDR1 and CDR2 from the germline V gene are SGDLS and YYNGEE. V shed 0 bases, J shed 7 bases, and the junction held 4 bases outside the gene matches. Combining the CDR3 with reference TRBV9 and TRBJ2-1 gives the whole variable domain DSGVTQTPKHLITATGQRVTLRCSPRSGDLSVYWYQQSLDQGLQFLIQYYNGEERAKGNILERFSAQQFPDLHSELNLSSLELGDSALYFCASSVVGQGRNEQFFGPGTRLTVL.

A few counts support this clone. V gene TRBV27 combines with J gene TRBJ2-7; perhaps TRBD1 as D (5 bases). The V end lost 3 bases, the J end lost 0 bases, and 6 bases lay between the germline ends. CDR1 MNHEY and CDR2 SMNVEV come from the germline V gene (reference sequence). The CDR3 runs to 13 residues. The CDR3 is CASSLTASYEQYF. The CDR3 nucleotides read TGTGCCAGCAGTTTGACAGCCTCCTACGAGCAGTACTTC.

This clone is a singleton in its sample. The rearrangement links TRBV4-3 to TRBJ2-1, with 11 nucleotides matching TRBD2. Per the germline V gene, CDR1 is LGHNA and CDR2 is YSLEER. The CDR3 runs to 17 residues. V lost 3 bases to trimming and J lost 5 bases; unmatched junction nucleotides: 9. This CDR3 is CASSQASGGHMNNEQFF. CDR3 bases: TGCGCCAGCAGCCAGGCTAGCGGGGGGCATATGAACAATGAGCAGTTCTTC.

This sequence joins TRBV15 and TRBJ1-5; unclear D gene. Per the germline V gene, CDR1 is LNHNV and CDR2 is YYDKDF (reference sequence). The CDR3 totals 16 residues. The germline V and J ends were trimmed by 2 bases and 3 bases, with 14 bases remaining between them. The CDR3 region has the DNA TGTGCCACCAGCAGACATTGGGTGGAGGTCAATCAGCCCCAGCATTTT. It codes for CATSRHWVEVNQPQHF.

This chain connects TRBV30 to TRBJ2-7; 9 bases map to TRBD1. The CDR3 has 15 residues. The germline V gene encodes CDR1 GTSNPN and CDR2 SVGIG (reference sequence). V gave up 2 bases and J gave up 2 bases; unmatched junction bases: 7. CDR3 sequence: CAWSFRQGVAYEQYF. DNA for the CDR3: TGTGCCTGGAGTTTCCGACAGGGGGTTGCCTACGAGCAGTACTTC.

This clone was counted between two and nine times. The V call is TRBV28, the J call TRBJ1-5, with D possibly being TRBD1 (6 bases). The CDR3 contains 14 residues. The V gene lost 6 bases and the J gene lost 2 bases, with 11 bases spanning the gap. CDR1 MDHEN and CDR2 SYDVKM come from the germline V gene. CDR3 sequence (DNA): TGTGCCAGCAGGAAGGACAGAGGCAATCAGCCCCAGCATTTT. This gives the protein CASRKDRGNQPQHF.

The CDR3 region is CASSLGGREDYGYTF. CDR3 DNA sequence: TGTGCCAGCAGTTTAGGGGGCAGGGAAGACTATGGCTACACCTTC. The gene calls are TRBV28 and TRBJ1-2; the D gene is possibly TRBD1 (6 bases). Germline assignment: CDR1 MDHEN and CDR2 SYDVKM. V was shortened by 2 bases and J by 3 bases, with 13 bases between the two germline ends. CDR3 length equals 15 residues.

The CDR3 is CASSFPGVGGNTIYF. DNA for the CDR3: TGTGCCAGCAGTTTCCCAGGGGTGGGTGGAAACACCATATATTTT. The chain couples TRBV28 to TRBJ1-3; maybe TRBD1 (6 bases). V was clipped by 3 bases and J by 3 bases, with 12 bases between them. Germline lookup yields CDR1 MDHEN and CDR2 SYDVKM. CDR3 length: 15 residues.

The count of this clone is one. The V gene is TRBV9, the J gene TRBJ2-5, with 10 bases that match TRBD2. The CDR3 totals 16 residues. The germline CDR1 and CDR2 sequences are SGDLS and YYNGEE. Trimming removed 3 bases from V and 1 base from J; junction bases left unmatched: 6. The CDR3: CASSASSGGTQETQYF. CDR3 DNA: TGTGCCAGCAGCGCCTCTAGCGGGGGCACCCAAGAGACCCAGTACTTC.

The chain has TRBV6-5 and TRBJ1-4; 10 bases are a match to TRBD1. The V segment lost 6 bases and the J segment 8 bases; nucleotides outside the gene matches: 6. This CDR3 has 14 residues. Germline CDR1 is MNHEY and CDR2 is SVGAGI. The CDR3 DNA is TGTGCCAGCAGCCCGGGACAGGGGATGGAAAAACTGTTTTTT. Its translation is CASSPGQGMEKLFF.

CDR3 sequence: CASSSRGVNQPQHF. The CDR3 DNA reads TGTGCCAGCAGCTCTCGCGGGGTCAATCAGCCCCAGCATTTT. This chain uses TRBV28 with TRBJ1-5; D gene unclear. CDR1 is MDHEN and CDR2 is SYDVKM in the germline V gene. The CDR3 is 14 amino acids. V lost 6 bases to trimming and J lost 3 bases, with 12 bases between them.

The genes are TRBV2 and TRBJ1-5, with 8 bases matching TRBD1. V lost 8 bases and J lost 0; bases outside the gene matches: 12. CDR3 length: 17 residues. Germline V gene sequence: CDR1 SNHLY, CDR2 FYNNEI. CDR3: CASHSGTGRYSNQPQHF. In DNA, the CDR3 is TGTGCCAGCCACTCCGGGACAGGACGATATAGCAATCAGCCCCAGCATTTT. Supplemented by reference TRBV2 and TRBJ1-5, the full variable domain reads EPEVTQTPSHQVTQMGQEVILRCVPISNHLYFYWYRQILGQKVEFLVSFYNNEISEKSEIFDDQFSVERPDGSNFTLKIRSTKLEDSAMYFCASHSGTGRYSNQPQHFGDGTRLSIL.

CDR3 in amino acids: CASSAGTSIYEQYF. CDR3 in DNA: TGTGCCAGCAGCGCCGGGACTAGCATTTACGAGCAGTACTTC. The genes are TRBV9 and TRBJ2-7; 9 nucleotides align to TRBD2. Germline V gene lookup returns CDR1 SGDLS and CDR2 YYNGEE. The CDR3 extends over 14 amino acids. V trimming: 3 bases; J trimming: 4 bases; junction bases outside the gene matches: 5.